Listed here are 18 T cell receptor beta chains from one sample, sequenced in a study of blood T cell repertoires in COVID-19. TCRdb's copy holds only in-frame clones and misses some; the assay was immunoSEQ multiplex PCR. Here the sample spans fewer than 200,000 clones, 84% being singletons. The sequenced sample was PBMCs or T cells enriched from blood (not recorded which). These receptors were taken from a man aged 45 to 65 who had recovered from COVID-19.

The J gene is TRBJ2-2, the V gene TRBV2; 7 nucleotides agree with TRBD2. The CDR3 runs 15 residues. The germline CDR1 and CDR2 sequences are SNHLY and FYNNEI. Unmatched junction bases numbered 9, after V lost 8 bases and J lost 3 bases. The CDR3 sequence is CASRRTTSDTGELFF. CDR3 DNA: TGTGCCAGCCGACGGACCACTAGCGACACCGGGGAGCTGTTTTTT.

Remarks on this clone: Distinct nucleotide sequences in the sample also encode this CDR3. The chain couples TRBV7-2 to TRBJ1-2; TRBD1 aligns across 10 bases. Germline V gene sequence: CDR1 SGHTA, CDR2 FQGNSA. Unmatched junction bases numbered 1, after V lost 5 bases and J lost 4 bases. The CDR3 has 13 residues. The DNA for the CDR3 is TGTGCCAGCAGCAGGGACAGGGGCTATGGCTACACCTTC. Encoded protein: CASSRDRGYGYTF.

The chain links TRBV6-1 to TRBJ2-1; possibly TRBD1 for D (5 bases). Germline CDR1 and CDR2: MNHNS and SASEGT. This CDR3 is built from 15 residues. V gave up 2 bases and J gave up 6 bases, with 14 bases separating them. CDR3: CASSEWGQSSNEQFF. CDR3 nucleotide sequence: TGTGCCAGCAGTGAATGGGGCCAGTCATCCAATGAGCAGTTCTTC.

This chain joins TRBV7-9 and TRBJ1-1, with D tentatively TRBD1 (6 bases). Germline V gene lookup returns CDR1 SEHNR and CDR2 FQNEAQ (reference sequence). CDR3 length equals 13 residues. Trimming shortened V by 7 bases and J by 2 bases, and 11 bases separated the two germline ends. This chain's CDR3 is CASTRGANTEAFF. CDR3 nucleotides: TGTGCCAGCACCCGGGGGGCAAACACTGAAGCTTTCTTT.

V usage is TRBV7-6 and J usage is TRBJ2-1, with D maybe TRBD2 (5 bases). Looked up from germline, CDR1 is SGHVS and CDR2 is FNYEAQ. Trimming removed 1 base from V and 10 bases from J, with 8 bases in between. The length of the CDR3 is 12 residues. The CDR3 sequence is CASSLEAGEQFF. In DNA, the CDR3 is TGTGCCAGCAGCTTAGAGGCGGGCGAGCAGTTCTTC. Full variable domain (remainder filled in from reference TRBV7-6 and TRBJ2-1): GAGVSQSPRYKVTKRGQDVALRCDPISGHVSLYWYRQALGQGPEFLTYFNYEAQQDKSGLPNDRFSAERPEGSISTLTIQRTEQRDSAMYRCASSLEAGEQFFGPGTRLTVL.

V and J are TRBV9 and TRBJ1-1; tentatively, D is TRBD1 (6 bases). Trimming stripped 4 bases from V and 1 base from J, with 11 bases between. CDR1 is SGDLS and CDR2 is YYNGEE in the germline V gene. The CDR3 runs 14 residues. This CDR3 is CASSPQTGNTEAFF. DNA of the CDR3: TGTGCCAGCAGCCCCCAGACAGGGAACACTGAAGCTTTCTTT.

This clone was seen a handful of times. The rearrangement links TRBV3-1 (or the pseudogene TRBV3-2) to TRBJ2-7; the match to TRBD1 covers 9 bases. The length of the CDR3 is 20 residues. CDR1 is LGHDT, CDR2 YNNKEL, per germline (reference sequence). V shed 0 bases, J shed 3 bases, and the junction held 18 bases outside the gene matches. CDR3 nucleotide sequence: TGTGCCAGCAGCCAAGAAGGTACGCGGCGGGCACAGGGGGCGCGCTACGAGCAGTACTTC. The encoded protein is CASSQEGTRRAQGARYEQYF.

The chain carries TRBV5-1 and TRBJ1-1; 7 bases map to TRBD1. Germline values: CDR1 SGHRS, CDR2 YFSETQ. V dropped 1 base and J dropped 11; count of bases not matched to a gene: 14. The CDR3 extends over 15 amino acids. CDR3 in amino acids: CASSLSTGTDEKAFF. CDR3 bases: TGCGCCAGCAGCTTGTCCACCGGGACAGATGAGAAGGCTTTCTTT.

The chain's CDR3 is CASSPGTYTGELFF. CDR3 DNA sequence: TGTGCCAGCTCACCCGGGACATACACCGGGGAGCTGTTTTTT. The chain recombines TRBV18 with TRBJ2-2; D may be TRBD1 (6 bases). CDR1 and CDR2 (germline): KGHSH, LQKENI. V was trimmed by 3 bases and J by 3 bases, leaving 8 bases between them. The CDR3 is 14 residues long.

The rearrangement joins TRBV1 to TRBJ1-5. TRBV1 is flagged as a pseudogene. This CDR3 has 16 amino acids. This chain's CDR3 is CTSSQDRKELGQPQHF. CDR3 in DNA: TGCACCAGCAGCCAAGATCGGAAGGAGTTAGGCCAGCCCCAGCATTTT.

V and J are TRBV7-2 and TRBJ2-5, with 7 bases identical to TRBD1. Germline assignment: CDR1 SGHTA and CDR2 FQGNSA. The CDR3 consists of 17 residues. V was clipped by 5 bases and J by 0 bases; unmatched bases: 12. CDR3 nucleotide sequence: TGTGCCAGCAGCACACCTATGACAGGGTTGTACCAAGAGACCCAGTACTTC. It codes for CASSTPMTGLYQETQYF.

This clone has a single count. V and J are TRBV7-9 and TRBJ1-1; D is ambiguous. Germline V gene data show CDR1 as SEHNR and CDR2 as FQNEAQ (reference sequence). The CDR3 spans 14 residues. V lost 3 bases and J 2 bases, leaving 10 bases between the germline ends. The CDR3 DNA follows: TGTGCCAGCAGCTTGAAAGCGACCAACACTGAAGCTTTCTTT. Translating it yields CASSLKATNTEAFF. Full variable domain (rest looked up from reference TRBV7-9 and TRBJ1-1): DTGVSQNPRHKITKRGQNVTFRCDPISEHNRLYWYRQTLGQGPEFLTYFQNEAQLEKSRLLSDRFSAERPKGSFSTLEIQRTEQGDSAMYLCASSLKATNTEAFFGQGTRLTVV.

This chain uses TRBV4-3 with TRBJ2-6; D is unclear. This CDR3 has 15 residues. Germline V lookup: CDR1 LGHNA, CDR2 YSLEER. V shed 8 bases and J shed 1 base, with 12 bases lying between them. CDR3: CASGETVSGANVLTF. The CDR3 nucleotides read TGCGCCAGCGGAGAGACTGTGTCTGGGGCCAACGTCCTGACTTTC.

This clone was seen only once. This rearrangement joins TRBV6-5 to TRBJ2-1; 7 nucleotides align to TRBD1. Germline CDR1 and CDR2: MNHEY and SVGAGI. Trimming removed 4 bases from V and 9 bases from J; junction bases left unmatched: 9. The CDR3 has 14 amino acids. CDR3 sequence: CASSSQGFGGEQFF. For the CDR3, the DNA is TGTGCCAGCAGTTCACAGGGGTTTGGAGGTGAGCAGTTCTTC.

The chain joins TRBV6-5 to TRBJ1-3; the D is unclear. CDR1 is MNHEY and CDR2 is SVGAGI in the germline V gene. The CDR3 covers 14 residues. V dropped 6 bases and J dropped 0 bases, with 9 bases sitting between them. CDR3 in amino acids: CASRVGDSGNTIYF. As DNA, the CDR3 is TGTGCCAGCAGGGTGGGCGACTCTGGAAACACCATATATTTT.

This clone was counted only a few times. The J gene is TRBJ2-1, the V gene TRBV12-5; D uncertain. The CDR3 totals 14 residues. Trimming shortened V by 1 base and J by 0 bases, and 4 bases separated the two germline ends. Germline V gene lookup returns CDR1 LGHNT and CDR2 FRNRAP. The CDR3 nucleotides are TGTGCTAGTGGTTTGGAGAGCTCCTACAATGAGCAGTTCTTC. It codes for CASGLESSYNEQFF.

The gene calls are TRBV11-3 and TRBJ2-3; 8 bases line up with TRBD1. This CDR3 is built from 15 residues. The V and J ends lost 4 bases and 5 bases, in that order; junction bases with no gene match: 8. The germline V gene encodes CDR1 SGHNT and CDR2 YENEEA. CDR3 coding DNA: TGTGCCAGCAGCTCCAGGGGGCCCGGGGGAGATACGCAGTATTTT. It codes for CASSSRGPGGDTQYF. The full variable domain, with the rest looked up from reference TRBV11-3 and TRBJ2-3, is EAGVVQSPRYKIIEKKQPVAFWCNPISGHNTLYWYLQNLGQGPELLIRYENEEAVDDSQLPKDRFSAERLKGVDSTLKIQPAELGDSAVYLCASSSRGPGGDTQYFGPGTRLTVL.

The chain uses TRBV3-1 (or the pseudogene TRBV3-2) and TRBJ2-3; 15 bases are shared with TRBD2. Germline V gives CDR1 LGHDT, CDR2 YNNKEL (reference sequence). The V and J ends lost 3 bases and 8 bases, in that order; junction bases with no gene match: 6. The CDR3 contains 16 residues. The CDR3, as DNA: TGTGCCAGCAGCCAGGGACTAGCGGGGGGTGTAGTTACGCAGTATTTT. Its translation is CASSQGLAGGVVTQYF.